What follows are 29 T cell receptor beta chains derived from one specimen sequenced in a study of T cells in Graves' hyperthyroidism and ophthalmopathy. RNA transcripts served as the template for amplifying TCR beta CDR3 regions. HTBI primers were the set used in a first-round RT-PCR of the TCR CDR3. Each CDR3 protein gets one entry after TCRdb re-called the multiplex PCR reads with MiXCR. Of approximately 690,000 distinct CDR3 sequences listed, less than 25% were seen once; the top ten hold around a third. Source material: blood. Receptor source: a man aged 30 to 45 with Graves' ophthalmopathy.

This clonotype was observed many times. V and J are TRBV18 and TRBJ2-5; D might be TRBD1 (5 bases). The CDR3 totals 13 residues. CDR1 KGHSH and CDR2 LQKENI come from the germline V gene. V dropped 4 bases and J dropped 6 bases, with 12 bases sitting between them. The CDR3 sequence is CASSLGDSQTQYF. The CDR3, as DNA: TGTGCCAGCTCACTTGGAGACAGTCAGACCCAGTACTTC.

This clonotype came up many times. J is TRBJ1-2 and V is TRBV3-1; D remains ambiguous. This CDR3 has 15 amino acids. V was shortened by 3 bases and J by 4 bases, with 15 bases between the two germline ends. Germline CDR1 reads LGHDT; CDR2 reads YNNKEL (reference sequence). In DNA, the CDR3 is TGTGCCAGCAGCCAGGCAACAGCGAGACCCTATGGCTACACCTTC. Its protein is CASSQATARPYGYTF.

This clonotype was observed many times. The chain recombines TRBV20-1 with TRBJ1-1; D is perhaps TRBD1 (6 bases). Per the germline V gene, CDR1 is DFQATT and CDR2 is SNEGSKA (reference sequence). Trimming left V 4 bases short and J 10 bases short, with 22 bases between. The CDR3 sequence is 14 residues long. CDR3 residues: CSANQPGHELGAFF. The CDR3 DNA follows: TGCAGTGCTAACCAACCGGGACACGAGTTGGGAGCTTTCTTT.

Ten or more counts support this clonotype. V gene TRBV11-2 combines with J gene TRBJ2-2; possible D gene TRBD1, 6 bases. The CDR3 has 14 amino acids. CDR1 SGHAT and CDR2 FQNNGV come from the germline V gene. V lost 5 bases, J lost 3 bases, and 10 bases lay in between. As DNA, the CDR3 is TGTGCCAGCAGCCCATACAGGGACACCGGGGAGCTGTTTTTT. Translation: CASSPYRDTGELFF.

The chain combines TRBV5-5 with TRBJ1-5; D unclear. The CDR3 length is 14 residues. Trimming cost V 0 bases and J 4 bases, with 8 bases left between them. Germline V lookup: CDR1 SGHKS, CDR2 YYEKEE (reference sequence). The CDR3: CASSLGVLNQPQHF. As DNA, the CDR3 is TGTGCCAGCAGCTTGGGGGTCCTTAATCAGCCCCAGCATTTT. The variable domain in full, with the rest retrieved from reference TRBV5-5 and TRBJ1-5, is DAGVTQSPTHLIKTRGQQVTLRCSPISGHKSVSWYQQVLGQGPQFIFQYYEKEERGRGNFPDRFSARQFPNYSSELNVNALLLGDSALYLCASSLGVLNQPQHFGDGTRLSIL.

This clonotype was observed many times. This chain joins TRBV27 and TRBJ1-5; D not certain. Trimming stripped 2 bases from V and 7 bases from J, with 15 bases between. This CDR3 contains 15 residues. Germline CDR1 is MNHEY and CDR2 is SMNVEV (reference sequence). CDR3 region: CASSLSSPKYQPQHF. The CDR3 DNA reads as TGTGCCAGCAGTTTAAGTTCACCTAAGTACCAGCCCCAGCATTTT.

This clonotype was observed at least ten times. The gene calls are TRBV5-1 and TRBJ1-1; a possible D gene is TRBD1 (5 bases). Germline V gene sequence: CDR1 SGHRS, CDR2 YFSETQ. There are 14 residues in the CDR3. V dropped 0 bases and J dropped 4 bases, with 10 bases sitting between them. The CDR3 spells CASSLGSGGTEAFF. For the CDR3, the DNA is TGCGCCAGCAGCTTGGGATCCGGGGGCACTGAAGCTTTCTTT.

The V and J genes are TRBV18 and TRBJ2-1, with 12 bases aligning to TRBD2. The CDR3 consists of 16 residues. The V gene's germline CDR1 is KGHSH and CDR2 LQKENI. J was trimmed by 1 base and V by 6 bases; bases with no gene match: 4. This CDR3 reads CASSGTSGLSYNEQFF. The CDR3 region has the DNA TGTGCCAGCTCTGGGACTAGCGGGCTTTCCTACAATGAGCAGTTCTTC. Drawing the rest from reference TRBV18 and TRBJ2-1, the complete variable domain is NAGVMQNPRHLVRRRGQEARLRCSPMKGHSHVYWYRQLPEEGLKFMVYLQKENIIDESGMPKERFSAEFPKEGPSILRIQQVVRGDSAAYFCASSGTSGLSYNEQFFGPGTRLTVL.

The J gene is TRBJ2-7, the V gene TRBV24-1, with TRBD1 matching 7 bases. With V trimmed by 3 bases and J by 6 bases, 4 bases remained unmatched. Germline loops: CDR1 KGHDR, CDR2 SFDVKD. The CDR3 has 13 residues. In DNA form, the CDR3 reads TGTGCCACCAGTGATGGGGACAGACTCGAGCAGTACTTC. Translation gives CATSDGDRLEQYF.

The table lists this clonotype with many counts. The V gene is TRBV28, the J gene TRBJ1-2, with a weak D call TRBD1 (6 bases). This CDR3 contains 14 residues. V lost 3 bases and J lost 7, with 15 bases in between. Per the germline V gene, CDR1 is MDHEN and CDR2 is SYDVKM. CDR3 sequence reads: CASSFRGRGAGYTF. The DNA for the CDR3 is TGTGCCAGCAGTTTCCGAGGGAGGGGGGCTGGCTACACCTTC.

This clonotype has a count of ten or more. This chain joins TRBV6-1 and TRBJ2-5, with 12 nucleotides matching TRBD2. The germline gives CDR1 MNHNS, CDR2 SASEGT. The ends lost 6 bases at V and 1 base at J; junction bases unmatched: 3. The CDR3 contains 15 residues. This CDR3 is CASSMTSGGQETQYF. DNA for the CDR3: TGTGCCAGCAGCATGACTAGCGGGGGCCAAGAGACCCAGTACTTC.

V gene TRBV27 combines with J gene TRBJ1-5; 8 bases agree with TRBD1. Unmatched junction bases numbered 10, after V lost 3 bases and J lost 9 bases. Germline values: CDR1 MNHEY, CDR2 SMNVEV (reference sequence). CDR3 length: 15 residues. The CDR3 coding sequence is TGTGCCAGCAGTTTCGGACAGGGAGTACTTTCGCCCCAGCATTTT. This translates into CASSFGQGVLSPQHF.

The CDR3: CASSPPGLYGYTF. CDR3 DNA sequence: TGTGCCAGCAGCCCCCCGGGTTTATATGGCTACACCTTC. The V and J genes are TRBV7-9 and TRBJ1-2; D ambiguous. V shed 5 bases and J shed 5 bases, with 12 bases lying between them. Looked up from germline, CDR1 is SEHNR and CDR2 is FQNEAQ (reference sequence). The CDR3 has 13 amino acids.

This clonotype has a count of ten or more. The CDR3 coding sequence is TGTGCCAGCAGTTACACCCCGACAGGGAGGGAGGAGACCCAGTACTTC. Translation gives CASSYTPTGREETQYF. This chain joins TRBV6-5 and TRBJ2-5, with D tentatively TRBD1 or TRBD2 (7 bases each). V shed 2 bases and J shed 5 bases, with 18 bases lying between them. Germline V gene data show CDR1 as MNHEY and CDR2 as SVGAGI. The CDR3 spans 16 residues.

This clonotype was detected a few times. V gene TRBV29-1 combines with J gene TRBJ1-1; D perhaps matches TRBD1 (6 bases). V was clipped by 2 bases and J by 4 bases, with 14 bases between them. Germline assignment: CDR1 SQVTM and CDR2 ANQGSEA. There are 14 residues in the CDR3. CDR3: CSVESQGWSTEAFF. CDR3 DNA sequence: TGCAGCGTTGAATCACAGGGTTGGAGCACTGAAGCTTTCTTT.

This clonotype was picked up many times. V usage is TRBV18 and J usage is TRBJ2-5; no reliable D call. Germline V CDR1 and CDR2: KGHSH, LQKENI. The germline V and J ends were trimmed by 3 bases and 2 bases, with 13 bases remaining between them. The CDR3 is 15 amino acids. The CDR3 region has the DNA TGTGCCAGCTCACCCGGGCTGCACCGACAAGAGACCCAGTACTTC. Protein: CASSPGLHRQETQYF.

This clonotype has more than one count but fewer than ten. The chain has TRBV20-1 and TRBJ1-1; maybe TRBD1 (6 bases). V was cut by 5 bases and J by 2 bases, with 9 bases left in between. Germline V gives CDR1 DFQATT, CDR2 SNEGSKA (reference sequence). The CDR3 runs to 12 residues. The CDR3 protein is CSAWTDNTEAFF. The CDR3 region has the DNA TGCAGTGCTTGGACAGACAACACTGAAGCTTTCTTT.

A few counts support this clonotype. This chain uses TRBV28 with TRBJ1-4; D gene ambiguous. This CDR3 contains 12 residues. Trimming removed 7 bases from V and 6 bases from J, with 9 bases in between. Germline V gene data show CDR1 as MDHEN and CDR2 as SYDVKM. CDR3: CASTQRDEKLFF. The CDR3, as DNA: TGTGCCAGCACTCAGCGTGATGAAAAACTGTTTTTT.

The V call is TRBV6-1, the J call TRBJ2-3; 11 nucleotides line up with TRBD1. Germline-derived CDR1 and CDR2 are MNHNS and SASEGT. Germline trimming cut 6 bases from V and 4 bases from J; bases unmatched to any gene: 3. The CDR3 extends over 14 amino acids. CDR3 loop: CASRRGQGADTQYF. Written as DNA, the CDR3 is TGTGCCAGCAGAAGGGGACAGGGGGCAGATACGCAGTATTTT.

A few counts support this clonotype. The junction departs from the called germline gene at one end, perhaps through a read error. This chain joins TRBV20-1 and TRBJ2-1, with 14 bases identical to TRBD2. Germline V gene sequence: CDR1 DFQATT, CDR2 SNEGSKA (reference sequence). This CDR3 has 15 residues. CDR3 coding DNA: TGCAGTGCTCGAGATGGGACTAGCGGGAGCGGTGAGCAGTTCTTC. This sequence encodes CSARDGTSGSGEQFF.

This clonotype was detected a few times. J is TRBJ2-6 and V is TRBV27; either TRBD1 or TRBD2 may supply D (5 bases each). Per germline, CDR1 MNHEY and CDR2 SMNVEV (reference sequence). The CDR3 consists of 18 residues. Trimming shortened V by 4 bases and J by 0 bases, and 16 bases separated the two germline ends. CDR3 sequence (DNA): TGTGCCAGCAGTTATAGAACCGGGACGCGCTCTGGGGCCAACGTCCTGACTTTC. Translation gives CASSYRTGTRSGANVLTF.

This clonotype was detected many times. The chain combines TRBV20-1 with TRBJ2-7, with D tentatively TRBD1 (5 bases). The germline V gene has CDR1 DFQATT and CDR2 SNEGSKA (reference sequence). With 5 bases removed from V and 6 bases from J, the gap between germline ends came to 17 bases. There are 13 residues in the CDR3. CDR3 sequence (DNA): TGCAGTGCTCGACAGTTACCTCTTCCCGAGCAGTACTTC. It translates to CSARQLPLPEQYF.

The chain carries TRBV28 and TRBJ2-7; maybe TRBD1 (6 bases). V gave up 6 bases and J gave up 3 bases, with 21 bases separating them. The CDR3 runs 16 residues. CDR1 and CDR2 (germline): MDHEN, SYDVKM. CDR3 DNA: TGTGCCAGCAGCCTTCTGGACAGAAACCTGGGCTACGAGCAGTACTTC. Encoded protein: CASSLLDRNLGYEQYF.

This clonotype was counted a few times. This sequence joins TRBV4-1 and TRBJ2-5, with 8 positions matching TRBD2. This CDR3 comprises 17 residues. CDR1 and CDR2 from the germline V gene are MGHRA and YSYEKL. V lost 3 bases and J lost 1; bases outside the gene matches: 10. The CDR3 is CASSQAPLGTSQETQYF. The CDR3 DNA is TGCGCCAGCAGCCAGGCGCCCCTCGGGACTAGCCAAGAGACCCAGTACTTC.

This chain connects TRBV6-1 to TRBJ2-1; 7 bases map to TRBD1. The germline CDR1 and CDR2 sequences are MNHNS and SASEGT. The CDR3 consists of 13 residues. Germline trimming cut 7 bases from V and 9 bases from J; bases unmatched to any gene: 9. The CDR3: CASNKNRGGEQFF. In DNA, the CDR3 is TGTGCCAGCAACAAAAACAGGGGCGGTGAGCAGTTCTTC.

This clonotype was detected ten times or more. The V and J genes are TRBV11-2 and TRBJ2-1, with 8 nucleotides matching TRBD1. The CDR3 is 15 residues long. The ends lost 1 base at V and 7 bases at J; junction bases unmatched: 6. Germline assignment: CDR1 SGHAT and CDR2 FQNNGV. CDR3 sequence reads: CASSLGRGRLNEQFF. The CDR3 bases are TGTGCCAGCAGCTTAGGCAGGGGGCGCTTAAATGAGCAGTTCTTC.

The gene calls are TRBV28 and TRBJ2-3; D remains ambiguous. V gave up 4 bases and J gave up 4 bases, with 6 bases separating them. CDR1 MDHEN and CDR2 SYDVKM come from the germline V gene. The CDR3 is 12 residues long. This chain's CDR3 is CASSYGADTQYF. CDR3 coding DNA: TGTGCCAGCAGTTATGGGGCAGATACGCAGTATTTT.

On this clonotype: This may be a read error, as it is one base from a much larger clone. The V call is TRBV6-1, the J call TRBJ1-1; D gene ambiguous. Germline values: CDR1 MNHNS, CDR2 SASEGT. The CDR3 runs 13 residues. DNA of the CDR3: TGTGCCAGCAGTGAATTAGGGAACACTGAAGCTCTCTTT. Amino acids: CASSELGNTEALF.

V usage is TRBV7-6 and J usage is TRBJ2-7; maybe TRBD2 (5 bases). This CDR3 has 14 amino acids. In germline, CDR1 is SGHVS, CDR2 FNYEAQ. V was trimmed by 5 bases and J by 7 bases, leaving 18 bases between them. The CDR3 loop is CASSHREYYGEQYF. The CDR3 DNA reads TGTGCCAGCAGCCACCGGGAATACTACGGGGAGCAGTACTTC. The entire variable domain, with the rest obtained from reference TRBV7-6 and TRBJ2-7, is as follows: GAGVSQSPRYKVTKRGQDVALRCDPISGHVSLYWYRQALGQGPEFLTYFNYEAQQDKSGLPNDRFSAERPEGSISTLTIQRTEQRDSAMYRCASSHREYYGEQYFGPGTRLTVT.